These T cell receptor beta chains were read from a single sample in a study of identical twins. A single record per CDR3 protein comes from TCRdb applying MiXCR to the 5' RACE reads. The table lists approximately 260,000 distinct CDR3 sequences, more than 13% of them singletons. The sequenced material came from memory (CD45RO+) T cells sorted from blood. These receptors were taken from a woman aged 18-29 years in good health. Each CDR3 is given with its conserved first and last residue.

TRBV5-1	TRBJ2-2	CASSPENTDRAGELFF
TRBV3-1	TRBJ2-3	CASSQQEGTDTQYF
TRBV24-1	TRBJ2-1	CATSDLGNEQFF
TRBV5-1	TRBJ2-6	CASSSKGQSALSGANVLTF
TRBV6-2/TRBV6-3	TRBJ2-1	CASRTDSYNEQFF
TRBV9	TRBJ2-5	CASSVDPVGKETQYF
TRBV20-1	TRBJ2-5	CSASRAQETQYF
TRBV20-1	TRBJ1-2	CSAGDWWGSGGYTF
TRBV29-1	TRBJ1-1	CSVGRGDDTEAFF
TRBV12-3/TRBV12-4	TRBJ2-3	CASRKQGASTDTQYF
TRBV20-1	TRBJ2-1	CSANTGGNEQFF
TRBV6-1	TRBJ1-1	CASRIDRATEAFF
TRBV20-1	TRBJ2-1	CSAREVERGFYEQFF
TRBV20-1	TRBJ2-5	CSAKIAGGGWQETQYF
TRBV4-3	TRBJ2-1	CASSQAMEASSYNEQFF
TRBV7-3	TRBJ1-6	CASSSGTVNSPLHF
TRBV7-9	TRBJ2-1	CASSLLRFGASPDEQFF
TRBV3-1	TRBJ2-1	CASSQVAIADNNEQFF
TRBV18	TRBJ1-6	CASSGGAGAAYNSPLHF
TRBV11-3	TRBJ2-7	CASSLSQGEWREQYF
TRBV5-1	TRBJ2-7	CASSLFGRGLGTSGTEQYF
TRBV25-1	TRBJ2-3	CASSEGLHTDTQYF
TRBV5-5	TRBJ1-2	CASSQRTNYGYTF
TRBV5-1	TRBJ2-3	CASSLDGPADTQYF
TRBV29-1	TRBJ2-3	CSVELAGDPHLLDTQYF
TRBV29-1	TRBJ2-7	CSTSSGLAGYEQYF
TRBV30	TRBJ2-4	CAWSRDSRSMNIQYF
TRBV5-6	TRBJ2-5	CASSPEPTGPLETQYF
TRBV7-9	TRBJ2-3	CASSRTLAGERDTQYF
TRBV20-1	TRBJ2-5	CSARDRGAQMETQYF
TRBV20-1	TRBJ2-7	CSARDPGHLYEQYF
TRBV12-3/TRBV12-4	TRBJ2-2	CASSPLGELFF
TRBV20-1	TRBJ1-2	CSAQIDYGYTF
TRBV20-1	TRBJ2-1	CSALETSGSKEYEQFF
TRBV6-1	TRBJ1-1	CASSEPPNWTMRTEAFF
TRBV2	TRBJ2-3	CASSPDEGGYTDTQYF
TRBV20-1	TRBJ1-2	CSATRPREGGYTF
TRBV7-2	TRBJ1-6	CASSLVRGRPLHF
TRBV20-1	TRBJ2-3	CSARIIDTQYF
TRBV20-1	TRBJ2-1	CSPTSGIGNEQFF
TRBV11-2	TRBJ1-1	CASSLDHGTEAFF
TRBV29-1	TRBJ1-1	CSVARENTEAFF
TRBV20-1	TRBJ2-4	CSAIGILAKNIQYF
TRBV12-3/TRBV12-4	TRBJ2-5	CASSFDLHRVTQYF
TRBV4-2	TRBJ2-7	CASGWGGTHTYEQYF
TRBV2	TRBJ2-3	CASRDRGDTQYF
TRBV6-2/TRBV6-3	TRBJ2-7	CASSYSDNSYEQYF